Here is one T cell receptor beta chain with its context. The antigen is not known. The CDR3 extends 3 residues past the end of the read, so its final part is completed from the germline J gene. Assay used: immunoSEQ multiplex PCR; TCRdb lists only in-frame clones, some missing. Its table records about 22,000 clones. Each participant carried one incident cervical HPV16 infection only. These data are taken from a study of T cells in women clearing cervical HPV infection. At the level of the study: Blood came at first lesion visit for cases, post-clearance for controls. HLA type stays a possible confounder, typing being limited. General study findings and limits: Cases and controls were distinguished at AUC roughly 0.83 by richness and V genes.

The CDR3 has 15 amino acids. CDR1 and CDR2 (germline): SGDLS, YYNGEE. With 4 bases removed from V and 0 bases from J, the gap between germline ends came to 12 bases. The rearrangement uses TRBV9 and TRBJ2-3; D possibly corresponds to TRBD2 (6 bases). Sequencing input: blood buffy coat. The receptor comes from a woman between 18 and 69 years old with a cervical HPV16 infection that either progressed to CIN3+ or cleared (not recorded which). CDR3 sequence: CASSLSGTSTDTQYF. Incomplete CDR3 DNA: TGTGCCAGCAGCCTTAGCGGTACCAGCACAGATACG.